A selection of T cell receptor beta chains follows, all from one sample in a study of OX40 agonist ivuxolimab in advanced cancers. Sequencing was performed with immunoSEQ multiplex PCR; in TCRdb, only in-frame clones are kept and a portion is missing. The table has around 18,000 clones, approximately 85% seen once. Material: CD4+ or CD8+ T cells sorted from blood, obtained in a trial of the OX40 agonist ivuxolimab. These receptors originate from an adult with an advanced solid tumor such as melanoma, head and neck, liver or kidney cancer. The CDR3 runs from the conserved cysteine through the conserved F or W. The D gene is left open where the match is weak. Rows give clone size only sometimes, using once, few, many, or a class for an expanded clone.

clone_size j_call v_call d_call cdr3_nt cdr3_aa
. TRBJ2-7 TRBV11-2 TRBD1 TGTGCCAGCAGCTCTCCGCCCCCACAGGGGGCGGTTTACGAGCAGTACTTC CASSSPPPQGAVYEQYF
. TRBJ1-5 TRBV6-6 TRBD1 TGTGCCAGCAGCCTGGACAGGGGGCCGCCTCAGCCCCAGCATTTT CASSLDRGPPQPQHF
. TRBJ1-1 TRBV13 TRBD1 TGTGCCAGCAGGGGACAGGGTAACACTGAAGCTTTCTTT CASRGQGNTEAFF
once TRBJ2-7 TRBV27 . TGTGCCAGCAGTTTACCCCCCGAGCAGTACTTC CASSLPPEQYF
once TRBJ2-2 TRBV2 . TGTGCCAGCAGTGATTGGGGGGCCCCCGGGGAGCTGTTTTTT CASSDWGAPGELFF
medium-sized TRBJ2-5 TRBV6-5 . TGTGCCAGCAGTTACTCCTCATTCCTAAGAGAGACCCAGTACTTC CASSYSSFLRETQYF
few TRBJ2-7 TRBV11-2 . TGTGCCAGCAGCTCCGTAGACGGTGACTACGAGCAGTACTTC CASSSVDGDYEQYF
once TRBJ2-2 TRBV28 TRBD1 TGTGCCAGCAGGATCGGGACAGACTACACCGGGGAGCTGTTTTTT CASRIGTDYTGELFF
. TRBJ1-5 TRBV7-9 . TGTGCCAGCAGCTCCTCCCCTAACCAGCCCCAGCATTTT CASSSSPNQPQHF
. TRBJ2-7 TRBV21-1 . TGTGCCAGCAGCAAAGGTCGTTTTCATAGGAGCTCCTACGAGCAGTACTTC CASSKGRFHRSSYEQYF
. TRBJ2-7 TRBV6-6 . TGTGCCAGCAGTTACGGGATTAACTACGAGCAGTACTTC CASSYGINYEQYF
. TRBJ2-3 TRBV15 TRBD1 TGTGCCACCAGCAGAGTAACAGGGGGTAACACAGATACGCAGTATTTT CATSRVTGGNTDTQYF
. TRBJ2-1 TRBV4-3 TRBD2 TGCGCCAGCAGCCAGACTAGCGACGACAATGAGCAGTTCTTC CASSQTSDDNEQFF
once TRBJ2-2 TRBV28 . TGTGCCAGCAGTTCGTGGGAGGCTTACACCGGGGAGCTGTTTTTT CASSSWEAYTGELFF
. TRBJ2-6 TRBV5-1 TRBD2 TGCGCCAGCAGCTTAGATGGGCTAGCGGGAGTAAAGGGGGCCAACGTCCTGACTTTC CASSLDGLAGVKGANVLTF
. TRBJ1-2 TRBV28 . TGTGCCAGCAGTTTGAGGGAGGAACACTATGGCTACACCTTC CASSLREEHYGYTF
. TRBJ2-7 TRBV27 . TGTGCCAGCAGGAGGCAGTTTTTGGGCCTAAGCGGGGAGCAGTACTTC CASRRQFLGLSGEQYF
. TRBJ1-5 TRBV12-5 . TGTGCTAGTGGTTTGTGGCCTCAGCCCCAGCATTTT CASGLWPQPQHF
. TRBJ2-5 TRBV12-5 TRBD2 TGTGCTAGTGGTTTAGAGCGGGAGGGCAGAGAGACCCAGTACTTC CASGLEREGRETQYF
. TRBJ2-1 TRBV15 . TGTGCCACCAAGCGGTACAATGAGCAGTTCTTC CATKRYNEQFF
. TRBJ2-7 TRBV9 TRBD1 TGTGCCAGCAGCGTCGGACAGGGCATCGAGCAGTACTTC CASSVGQGIEQYF
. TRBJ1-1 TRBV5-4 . TGTGCCAGCAGCTTCAATCAAAGGGGCACTGAAGCTTTCTTT CASSFNQRGTEAFF
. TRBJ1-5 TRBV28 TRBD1 TGTGCCAGCAGTTTCGACAGGGCAATAAGTCAGCCCCAGCATTTT CASSFDRAISQPQHF